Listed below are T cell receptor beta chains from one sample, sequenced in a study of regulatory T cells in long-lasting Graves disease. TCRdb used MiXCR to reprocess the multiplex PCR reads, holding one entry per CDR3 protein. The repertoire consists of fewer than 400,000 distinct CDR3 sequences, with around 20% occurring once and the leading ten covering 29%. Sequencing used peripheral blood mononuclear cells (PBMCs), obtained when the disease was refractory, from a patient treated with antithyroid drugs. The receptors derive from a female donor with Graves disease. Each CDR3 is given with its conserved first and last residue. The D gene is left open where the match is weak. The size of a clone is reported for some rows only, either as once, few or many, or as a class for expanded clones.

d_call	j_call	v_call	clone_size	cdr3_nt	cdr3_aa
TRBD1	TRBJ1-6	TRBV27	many	TGTGCCAGATACCCACAGGGGGTTAATTCACCCCTCCACTTT	CARYPQGVNSPLHF
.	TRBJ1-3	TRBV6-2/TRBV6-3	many	TGTGCCAGCAGTTACGAGGGAGGAAACACCATATATTTT	CASSYEGGNTIYF
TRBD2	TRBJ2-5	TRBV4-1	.	TGCGCCAGCAGCCACGGACTAGCGGGGGATGAGACCCAGTACTTC	CASSHGLAGDETQYF
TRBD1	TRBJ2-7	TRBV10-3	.	TGTGCCACCAGGGATAGGACAGGGGCTTCCTACGAGCAGTACTTC	CATRDRTGASYEQYF
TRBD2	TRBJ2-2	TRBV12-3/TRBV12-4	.	TGTGCCAGTTCAACCGGACTAGCCGCCGGGGAGCTGTTTTTT	CASSTGLAAGELFF
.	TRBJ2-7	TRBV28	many	TGTGCCAGCAGTTCATTCAGGGGCAAAGGGTACGAGCAGTACTTC	CASSSFRGKGYEQYF
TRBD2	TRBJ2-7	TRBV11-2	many	TGTGCCAGCAGCCCCGGACTAGCAGGATCCTACGAGCAGTACTTC	CASSPGLAGSYEQYF
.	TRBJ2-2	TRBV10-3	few	TGTGCCATCAGTGAGAGACAGGACTCCGGGGAGCTGTTTTTT	CAISERQDSGELFF
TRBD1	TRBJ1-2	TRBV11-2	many	TGTGCCAGCAGCTTAGGGACAGGGCCGGGATTTTACACCTTC	CASSLGTGPGFYTF
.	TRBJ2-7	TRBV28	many	TGTGCCAGCAGGAATCCGGGTAGGGGATACGAGCAGTACTTC	CASRNPGRGYEQYF
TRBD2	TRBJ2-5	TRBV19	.	TGTGCCAGTAGAAGCGGGGGGGTAGGAGAGACCCAGTACTTC	CASRSGGVGETQYF
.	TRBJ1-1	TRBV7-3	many	TGTGCCAGCAGCTCAGATTGGGCCACTGAAGCTTTCTTT	CASSSDWATEAFF
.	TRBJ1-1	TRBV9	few	TGTGCCAGCAGCGTAGGAGGCACTATGCAGACTGAAGCTTTCTTT	CASSVGGTMQTEAFF
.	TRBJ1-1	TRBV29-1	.	TGCAGCGTTGAAAAGAAGTATTTCAGTGAAGCTTTCTTT	CSVEKKYFSEAFF
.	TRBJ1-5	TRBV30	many	TGTGCCTGGAGTGTACCCGGTACCTTCAATCAGCCCCAGCATTTT	CAWSVPGTFNQPQHF
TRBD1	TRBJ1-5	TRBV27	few	TGTGCCAGCAAGACAACAGGGGGGTATCAGCCCCAGCATTTT	CASKTTGGYQPQHF
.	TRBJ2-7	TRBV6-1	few	TGTGCCAGCAGCCCCGGGACACCCTTTCTACCCTACGAGCAGTACTTC	CASSPGTPFLPYEQYF
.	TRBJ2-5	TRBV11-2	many	TGTGCCAGCAGCTTAGATTGGCAGGAGACCCAGTACTTC	CASSLDWQETQYF
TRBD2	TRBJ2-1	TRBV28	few	TGTGCCAGCAGTTTATCGGGACTAGGGCCGGGGAATGAGCAGTTCTTC	CASSLSGLGPGNEQFF
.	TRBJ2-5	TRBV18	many	TGTGCCAGCTCCCCTCGGACATCGCAAGAGACCCAGTACTTC	CASSPRTSQETQYF
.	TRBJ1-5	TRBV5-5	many	TGTGCCAGCAGCACGGGGTATAGCAATCAGCCCCAGCATTTT	CASSTGYSNQPQHF
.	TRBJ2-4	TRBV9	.	TGTGCCAGCAGCCCCACGGGAGCCAAAAACATTCAGTACTTC	CASSPTGAKNIQYF
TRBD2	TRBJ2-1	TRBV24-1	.	TGTGCCACCAGTGATCCTCCCTCGGTAGCGGGGTACAATGAGCAGTTCTTC	CATSDPPSVAGYNEQFF
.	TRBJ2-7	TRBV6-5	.	TGTGCCAGCAGTTACTCGAAACTAGCCTACGAGCAGTACTTC	CASSYSKLAYEQYF
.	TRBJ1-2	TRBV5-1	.	TGCGCCAGCAGCTTGGCCCTGAACGCGGGGTCCTATGGCTACACCTTC	CASSLALNAGSYGYTF
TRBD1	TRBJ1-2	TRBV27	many	TGTGCCAGCAGGGGACAGGGGATCAACTATGGCTACACCTTC	CASRGQGINYGYTF